The T cell receptor beta chain under discussion was sequenced for a study of PD-1 blockade in classical Hodgkin lymphoma. General study findings and limits: Prior to therapy, complete responders displayed diversity much like that of newly diagnosed patients. TCR diversity in CD4+, not CD8+, cells rose significantly by C4D1. Those starting nivolumab under 1 year post-ASCT were excluded.

In every patient, relapse followed autologous stem cell transplantation, while exposure to brentuximab vedotin differed. Assay used: immunoSEQ multiplex PCR; TCRdb lists only in-frame clones, some missing. In the table there are about 50,000 clones, about three quarters of which are singletons. This CDR3 spans 15 amino acids. Per the germline V gene, CDR1 is SGDLS and CDR2 is YYNGEE. Unmatched junction bases numbered 7, after V lost 3 bases and J lost 4 bases. Points on this clone: Its antigen is not known.

The chain combines TRBV9 with TRBJ1-3; 7 bases line up with TRBD1. The sequence derives from a human donor with classical Hodgkin lymphoma. The sequences come from peripheral blood mononuclear cells (PBMCs), collected at baseline. The CDR3 bases are TGTGCCAGCAGCGAGACGACAGGGTCCGGAAACACCATATATTTT. As protein: CASSETTGSGNTIYF.